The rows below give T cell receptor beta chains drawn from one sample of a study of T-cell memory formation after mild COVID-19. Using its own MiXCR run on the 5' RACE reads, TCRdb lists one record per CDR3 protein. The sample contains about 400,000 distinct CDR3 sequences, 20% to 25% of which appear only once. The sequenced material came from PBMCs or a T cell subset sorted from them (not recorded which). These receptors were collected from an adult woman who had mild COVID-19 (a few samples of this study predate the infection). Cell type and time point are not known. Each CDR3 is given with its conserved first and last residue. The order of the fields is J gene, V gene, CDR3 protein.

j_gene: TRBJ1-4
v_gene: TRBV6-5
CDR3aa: CASSYSTGENEKLFF

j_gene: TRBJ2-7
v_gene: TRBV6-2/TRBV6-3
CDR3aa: CASSYGLAFSYEQYF

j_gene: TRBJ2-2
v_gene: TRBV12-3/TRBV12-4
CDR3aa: CASSFRRALTGELFF

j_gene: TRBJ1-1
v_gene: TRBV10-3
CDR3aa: CAISEATGGTEAFF

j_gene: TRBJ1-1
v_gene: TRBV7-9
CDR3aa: CSMGTEAFF

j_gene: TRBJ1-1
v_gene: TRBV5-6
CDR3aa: CASSLSGKNTEAFF

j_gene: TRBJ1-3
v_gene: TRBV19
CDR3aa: CASSMLRENTIYF

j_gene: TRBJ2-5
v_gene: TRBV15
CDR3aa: CATSRVGFQETQYF

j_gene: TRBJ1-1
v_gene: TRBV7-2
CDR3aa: CASSVQGTTEAFF

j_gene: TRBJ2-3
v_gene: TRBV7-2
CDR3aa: CASSFDRGTDTQYF

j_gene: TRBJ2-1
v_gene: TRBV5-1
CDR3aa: CASSLGTGLVDEQFF

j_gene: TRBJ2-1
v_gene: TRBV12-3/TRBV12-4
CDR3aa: CASSLARLAGGPYYNEQFF

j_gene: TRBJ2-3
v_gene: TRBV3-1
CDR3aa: CASSHSLAGTATDTQYF

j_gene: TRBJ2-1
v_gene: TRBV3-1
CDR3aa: CASRRGQLASSYNEQFF

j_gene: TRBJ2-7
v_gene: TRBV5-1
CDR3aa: CASSLDGPPYEQYF

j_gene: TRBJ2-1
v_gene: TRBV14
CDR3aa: CASSHLAGATYNEQFF

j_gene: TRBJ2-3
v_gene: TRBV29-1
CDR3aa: CSVTGGGGLTDTQYF

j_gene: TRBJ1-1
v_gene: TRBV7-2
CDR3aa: CASSWGQGRETEAFF

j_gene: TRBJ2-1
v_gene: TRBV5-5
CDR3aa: CASSGGTGGNEQFF

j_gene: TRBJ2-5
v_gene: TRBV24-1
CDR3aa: CATRGVGQETQYF

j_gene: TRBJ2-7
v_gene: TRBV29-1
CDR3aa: CSVVIPGMGVHEQYF

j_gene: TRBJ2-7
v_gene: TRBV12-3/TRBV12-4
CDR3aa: CASSLWGLSYEQYF

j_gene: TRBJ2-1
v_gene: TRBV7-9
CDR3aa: CASSLGRGGWYNEQFF

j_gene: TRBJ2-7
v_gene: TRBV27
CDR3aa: CASSRGQGGSYEQYF

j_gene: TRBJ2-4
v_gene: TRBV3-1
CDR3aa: CASSQWDRGNIQYF

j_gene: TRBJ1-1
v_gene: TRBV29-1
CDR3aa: CSARQGNTEAFF

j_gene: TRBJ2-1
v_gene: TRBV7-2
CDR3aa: CASGTGSSYNEQFF

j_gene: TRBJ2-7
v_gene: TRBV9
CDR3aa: CASIRQGRVYEQYF

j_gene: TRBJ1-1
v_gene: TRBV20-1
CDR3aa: CSVRIYRRSNTEAFF

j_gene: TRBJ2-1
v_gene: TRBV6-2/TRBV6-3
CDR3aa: CASSPGTSGGEQFF

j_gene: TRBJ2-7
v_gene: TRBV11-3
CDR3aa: CASSLDRGTATYEQYF

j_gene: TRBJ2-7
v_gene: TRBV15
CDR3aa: CATSIPRDRVPREQYF

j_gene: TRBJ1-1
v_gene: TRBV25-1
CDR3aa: CASSPLRGLNTEAFF

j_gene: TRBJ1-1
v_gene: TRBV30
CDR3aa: CACSQSTDEAFF

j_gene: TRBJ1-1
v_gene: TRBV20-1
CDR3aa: CSASPQGFLTEAFF

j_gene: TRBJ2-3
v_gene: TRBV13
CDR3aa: CASSSMTGFGMVSTDTQYF

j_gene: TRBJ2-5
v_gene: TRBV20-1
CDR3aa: CSARDPTTSGRIQETQYF

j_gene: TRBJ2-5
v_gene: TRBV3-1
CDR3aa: CASSRDTGYQETQYF

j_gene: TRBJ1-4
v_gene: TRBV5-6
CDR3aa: CASSLGTRPTNEKLFF

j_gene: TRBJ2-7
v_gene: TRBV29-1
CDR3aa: CSTRTGGAYEQYF

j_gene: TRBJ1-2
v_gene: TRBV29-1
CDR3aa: CSGLRTDGYTF

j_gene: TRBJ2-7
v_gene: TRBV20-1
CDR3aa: CSARKGGADQIEQYF

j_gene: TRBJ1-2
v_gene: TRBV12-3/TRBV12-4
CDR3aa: CASSLASTKGSGKRYGYTF

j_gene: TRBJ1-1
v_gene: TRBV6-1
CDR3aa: CASSELGQGKTEAFF

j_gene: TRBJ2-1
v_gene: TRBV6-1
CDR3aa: CASSEKGDEQFF

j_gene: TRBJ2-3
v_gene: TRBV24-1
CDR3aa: CATSDPPGDTQYF

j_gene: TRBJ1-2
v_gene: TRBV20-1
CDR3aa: CSALSGTGFGYTF

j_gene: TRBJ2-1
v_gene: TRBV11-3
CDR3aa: CASSPGVQGAYEQFF

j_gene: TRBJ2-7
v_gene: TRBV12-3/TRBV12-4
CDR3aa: CASSLGLVNEQYF

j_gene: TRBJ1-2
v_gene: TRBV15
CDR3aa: CATTPRAVDGYTF

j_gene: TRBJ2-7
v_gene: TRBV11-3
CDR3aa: CASCRGSYEQYF

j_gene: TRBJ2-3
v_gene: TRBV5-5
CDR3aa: CASSLFSDTQYF

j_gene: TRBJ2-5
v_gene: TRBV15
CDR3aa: CATSLGPEGSETQYF

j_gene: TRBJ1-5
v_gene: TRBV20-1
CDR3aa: CSARVGEPPNSNQPQHF

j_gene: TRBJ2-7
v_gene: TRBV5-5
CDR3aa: CASRAVGGEQYF